This T cell receptor beta chain stems from a study of vaccination effects on CD4 cells after COVID-19. The CDR3 is 16 amino acids. Germline lookup yields CDR1 SGHNT and CDR2 YENEEA. V was pared by 5 bases and J by 2 bases, with 18 bases between. The protocol was immunoSEQ multiplex PCR, while the TCRdb copy is restricted to in-frame clones and leaves out a portion. The sample has tens of thousands of clones, about 65% seen once. Viral peptide pool expansion of antigen-specific CD4+ T cells preceded sequencing in the ViraFEST assay. Researchers isolated CD4+ T cells once approximately ten days of culture had elapsed. The vaccine recipients had no prior SARS-CoV-2 infection, with negative nucleocapsid antibodies. Details on this clone: Its antigen remains unknown.

The chain recombines TRBV11-3 with TRBJ1-2, with D possibly matching TRBD1 (6 bases). The TCR originated in a human donor who received a COVID-19 vaccine. The sequences come from CD4+ T cells from PBMCs cultured with HCoV-NL63 spike peptides, collected before COVID-19 vaccination. CDR3 region: CASSPPRGAGNYGYTF. The CDR3 DNA is TGTGCCAGCAGCCCTCCTCGGGGGGCGGGGAACTATGGCTACACCTTC.